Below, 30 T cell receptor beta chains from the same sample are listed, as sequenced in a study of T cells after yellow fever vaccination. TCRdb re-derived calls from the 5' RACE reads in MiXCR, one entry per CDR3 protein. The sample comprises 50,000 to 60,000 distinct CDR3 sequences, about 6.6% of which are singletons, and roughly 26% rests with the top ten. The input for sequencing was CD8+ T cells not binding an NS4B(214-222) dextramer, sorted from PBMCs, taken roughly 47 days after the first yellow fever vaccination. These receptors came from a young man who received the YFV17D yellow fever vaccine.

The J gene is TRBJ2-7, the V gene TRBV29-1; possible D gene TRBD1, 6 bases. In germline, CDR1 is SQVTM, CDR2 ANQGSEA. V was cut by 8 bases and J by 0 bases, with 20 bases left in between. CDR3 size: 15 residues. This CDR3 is CSYLGWDTGSYEQYF. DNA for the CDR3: TGCAGCTACCTGGGGTGGGACACCGGCTCCTACGAGCAGTACTTC.

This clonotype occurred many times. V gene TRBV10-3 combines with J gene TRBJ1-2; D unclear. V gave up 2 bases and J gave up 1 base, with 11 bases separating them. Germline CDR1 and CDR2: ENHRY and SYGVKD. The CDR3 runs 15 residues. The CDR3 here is CAISEPGSRNYGYTF. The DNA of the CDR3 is TGTGCCATCAGTGAGCCAGGTAGCCGTAACTATGGCTACACCTTC.

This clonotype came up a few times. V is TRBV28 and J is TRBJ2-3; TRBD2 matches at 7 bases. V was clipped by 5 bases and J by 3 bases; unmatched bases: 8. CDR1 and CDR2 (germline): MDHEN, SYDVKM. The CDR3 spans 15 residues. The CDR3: CASSPGGGETDTQYF. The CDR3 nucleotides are TGTGCCAGCAGTCCCGGGGGAGGGGAGACAGATACGCAGTATTTT.

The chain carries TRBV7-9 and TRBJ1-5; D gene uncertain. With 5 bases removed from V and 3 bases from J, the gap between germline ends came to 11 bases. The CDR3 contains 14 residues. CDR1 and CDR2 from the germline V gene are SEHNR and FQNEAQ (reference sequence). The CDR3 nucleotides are TGTGCCAGCAGCCCCAACACGCACAATCAGCCCCAGCATTTT. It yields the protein CASSPNTHNQPQHF.

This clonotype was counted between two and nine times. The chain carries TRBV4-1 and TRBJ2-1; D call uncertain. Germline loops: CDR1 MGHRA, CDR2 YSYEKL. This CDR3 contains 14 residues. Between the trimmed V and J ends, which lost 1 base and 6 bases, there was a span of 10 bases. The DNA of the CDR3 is TGCGCCAGCAGCCAAGCCGCCTCGACCAATGAGCAGTTCTTC. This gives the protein CASSQAASTNEQFF.

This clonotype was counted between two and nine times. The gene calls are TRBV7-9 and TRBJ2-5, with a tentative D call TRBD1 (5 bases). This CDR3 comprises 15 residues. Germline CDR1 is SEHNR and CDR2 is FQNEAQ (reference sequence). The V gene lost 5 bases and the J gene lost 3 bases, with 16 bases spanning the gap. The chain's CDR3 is CASSPQPDTKETQYF. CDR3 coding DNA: TGTGCCAGCAGCCCACAACCGGACACCAAAGAGACCCAGTACTTC. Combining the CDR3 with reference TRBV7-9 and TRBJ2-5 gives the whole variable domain DTGVSQNPRHKITKRGQNVTFRCDPISEHNRLYWYRQTLGQGPEFLTYFQNEAQLEKSRLLSDRFSAERPKGSFSTLEIQRTEQGDSAMYLCASSPQPDTKETQYFGPGTRLLVL.

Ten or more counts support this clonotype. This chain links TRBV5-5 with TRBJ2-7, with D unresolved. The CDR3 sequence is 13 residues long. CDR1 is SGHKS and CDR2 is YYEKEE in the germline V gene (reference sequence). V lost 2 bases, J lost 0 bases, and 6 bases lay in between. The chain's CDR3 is CASSFGGSYEQYV. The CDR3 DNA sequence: TGTGCCAGCAGCTTCGGCGGCTCCTACGAGCAGTACGTC.

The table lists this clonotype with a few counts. CDR3 amino acids: CASSLRTGPTDTQYF. As DNA, the CDR3 is TGTGCCAGCAGTCTCCGGACAGGCCCTACAGATACGCAGTATTTT. The V and J genes are TRBV28 and TRBJ2-3; TRBD1 agrees at 7 bases. There are 15 residues in the CDR3. Trimming at V came to 5 bases and at J to 3 bases, leaving 8 bases not matched to a gene. Germline loops: CDR1 MDHEN, CDR2 SYDVKM. Full variable domain (outside the CDR3, taken from reference TRBV28 and TRBJ2-3): DVKVTQSSRYLVKRTGEKVFLECVQDMDHENMFWYRQDPGLGLRLIYFSYDVKMKEKGDIPEGYSVSREKKERFSLILESASTNQTSMYLCASSLRTGPTDTQYFGPGTRLTVL.

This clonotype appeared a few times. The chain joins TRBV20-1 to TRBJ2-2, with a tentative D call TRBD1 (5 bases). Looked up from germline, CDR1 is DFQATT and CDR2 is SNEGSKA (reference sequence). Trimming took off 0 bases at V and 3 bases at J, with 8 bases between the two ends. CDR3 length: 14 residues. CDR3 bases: TGCAGTGCTAGAGATAAAGGGGACACCGGGGAGCTGTTTTTT. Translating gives CSARDKGDTGELFF.

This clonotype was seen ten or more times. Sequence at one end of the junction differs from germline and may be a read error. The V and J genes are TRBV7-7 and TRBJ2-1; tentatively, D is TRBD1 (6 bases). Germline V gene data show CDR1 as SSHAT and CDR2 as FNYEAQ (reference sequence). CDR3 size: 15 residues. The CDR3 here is CASSLDGTSSNEQFF. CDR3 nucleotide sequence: TGTGCTAGCAGCTTAGATGGGACATCGAGCAATGAGCAGTTCTTC.

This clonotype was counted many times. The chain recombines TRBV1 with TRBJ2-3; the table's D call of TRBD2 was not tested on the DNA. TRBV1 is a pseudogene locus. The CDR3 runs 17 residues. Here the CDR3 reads CTSSPSRTSGYTDTQYF. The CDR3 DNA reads TGCACCAGCAGCCCCAGCAGGACTAGCGGTTACACAGATACGCAGTATTTT.

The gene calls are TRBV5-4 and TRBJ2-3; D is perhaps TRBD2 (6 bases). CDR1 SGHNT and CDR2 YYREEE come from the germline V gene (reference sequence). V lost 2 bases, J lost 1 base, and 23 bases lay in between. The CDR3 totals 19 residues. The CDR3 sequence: CASSFSLDRLEGGTDTQYF. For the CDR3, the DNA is TGTGCCAGCAGCTTTAGCTTGGACCGTCTGGAGGGCGGCACAGATACGCAGTATTTT. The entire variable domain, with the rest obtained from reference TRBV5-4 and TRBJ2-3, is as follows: ETGVTQSPTHLIKTRGQQVTLRCSSQSGHNTVSWYQQALGQGPQFIFQYYREEENGRGNFPPRFSGLQFPNYSSELNVNALELDDSALYLCASSFSLDRLEGGTDTQYFGPGTRLTVL.

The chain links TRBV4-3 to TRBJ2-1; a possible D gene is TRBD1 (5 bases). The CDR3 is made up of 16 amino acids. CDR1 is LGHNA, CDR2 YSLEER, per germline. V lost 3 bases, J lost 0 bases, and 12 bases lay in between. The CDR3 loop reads CASSHSRGSSYNEQFF. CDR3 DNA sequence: TGCGCCAGCAGCCATTCTAGGGGAAGCTCCTACAATGAGCAGTTCTTC.

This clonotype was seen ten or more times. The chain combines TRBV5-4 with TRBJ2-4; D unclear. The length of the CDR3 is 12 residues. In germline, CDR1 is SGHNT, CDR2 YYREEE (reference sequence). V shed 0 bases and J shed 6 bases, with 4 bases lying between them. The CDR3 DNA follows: TGTGCCAGCAGCTTGGAAGGAAACATTCAGTACTTC. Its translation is CASSLEGNIQYF. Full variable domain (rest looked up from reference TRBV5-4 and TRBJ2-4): ETGVTQSPTHLIKTRGQQVTLRCSSQSGHNTVSWYQQALGQGPQFIFQYYREEENGRGNFPPRFSGLQFPNYSSELNVNALELDDSALYLCASSLEGNIQYFGAGTRLSVL.

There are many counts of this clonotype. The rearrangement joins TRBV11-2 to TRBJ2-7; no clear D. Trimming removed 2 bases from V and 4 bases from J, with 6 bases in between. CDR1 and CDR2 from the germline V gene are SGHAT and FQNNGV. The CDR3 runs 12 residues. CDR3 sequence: CASSLTRYEQYF. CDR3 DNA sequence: TGTGCCAGCAGCTTAACGCGATACGAGCAGTACTTC.

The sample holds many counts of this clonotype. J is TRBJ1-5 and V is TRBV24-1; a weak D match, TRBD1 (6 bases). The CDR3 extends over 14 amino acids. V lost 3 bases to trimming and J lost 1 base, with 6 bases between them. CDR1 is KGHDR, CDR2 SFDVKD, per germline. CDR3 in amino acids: CATSDGQSNQPQHF. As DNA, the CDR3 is TGTGCCACCAGTGATGGACAGAGCAATCAGCCCCAGCATTTT.

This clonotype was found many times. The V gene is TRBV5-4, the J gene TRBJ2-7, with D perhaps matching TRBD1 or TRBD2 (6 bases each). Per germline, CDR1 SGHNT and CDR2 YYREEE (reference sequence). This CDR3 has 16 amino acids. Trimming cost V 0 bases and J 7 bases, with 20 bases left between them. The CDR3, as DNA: TGTGCCAGCAGCTTGGTTCGGGGGCGTATCATGGGAGAGCAGTACGTC. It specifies CASSLVRGRIMGEQYV.

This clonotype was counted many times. The CDR3 region is CASSWTGDPKNIQYF. In DNA, the CDR3 is TGTGCCAGCAGTTGGACAGGGGATCCCAAAAACATTCAGTACTTC. The J gene is TRBJ2-4, the V gene TRBV2; 9 bases map to TRBD1. Germline V gene data show CDR1 as SNHLY and CDR2 as FYNNEI. J gave up 2 bases and V 5 bases, and 4 bases lay outside the gene matches. The length of the CDR3 is 15 residues.

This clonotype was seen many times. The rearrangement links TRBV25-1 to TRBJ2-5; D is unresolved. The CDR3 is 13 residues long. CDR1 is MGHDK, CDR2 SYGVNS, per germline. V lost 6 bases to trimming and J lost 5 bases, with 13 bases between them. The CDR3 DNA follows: TGTGCCAGCAGCTATGGTCCCAAGGAGACCCAGTACTTC. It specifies CASSYGPKETQYF.

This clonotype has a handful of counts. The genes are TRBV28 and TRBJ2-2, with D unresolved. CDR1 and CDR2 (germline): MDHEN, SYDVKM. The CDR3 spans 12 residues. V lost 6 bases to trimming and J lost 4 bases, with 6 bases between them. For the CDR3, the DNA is TGTGCCAGCAGAATGTCCACCGGGGAGCTGTTTTTT. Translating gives CASRMSTGELFF.

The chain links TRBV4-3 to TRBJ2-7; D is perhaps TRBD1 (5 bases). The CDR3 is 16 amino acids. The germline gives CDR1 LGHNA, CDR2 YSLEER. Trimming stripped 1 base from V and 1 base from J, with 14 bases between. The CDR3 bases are TGCGCCAGCAGCCAAGGATTGAGGACACTTTCCTACGAGCAGTACTTC. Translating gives CASSQGLRTLSYEQYF.

The CDR3 loop reads CASSSRGGLGVNEQFF. CDR3 sequence (DNA): TGTGCCAGCAGCTCGAGGGGGGGCCTCGGAGTTAATGAGCAGTTCTTC. This chain uses TRBV7-9 with TRBJ2-1; D possibly corresponds to TRBD2 (7 bases). Germline CDR1 reads SEHNR; CDR2 reads FQNEAQ (reference sequence). The CDR3 runs to 16 residues. The ends were cut back, 4 bases at V and 7 bases at J, with 20 bases in the middle.

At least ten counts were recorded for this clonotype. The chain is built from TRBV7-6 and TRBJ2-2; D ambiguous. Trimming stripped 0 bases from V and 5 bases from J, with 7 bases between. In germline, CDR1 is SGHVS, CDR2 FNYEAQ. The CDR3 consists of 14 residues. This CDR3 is CASSLATETGELFF. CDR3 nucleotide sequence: TGTGCCAGCAGCTTAGCTACGGAGACCGGGGAGCTGTTTTTT.

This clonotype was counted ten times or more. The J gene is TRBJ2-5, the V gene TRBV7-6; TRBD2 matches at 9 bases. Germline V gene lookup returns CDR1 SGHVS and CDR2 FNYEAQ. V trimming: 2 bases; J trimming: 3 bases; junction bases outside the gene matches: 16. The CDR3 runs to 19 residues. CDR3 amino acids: CASSLTASGVSKNEETQYF. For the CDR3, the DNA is TGTGCCAGCAGCTTAACGGCTAGCGGGGTATCAAAAAATGAAGAGACCCAGTACTTC. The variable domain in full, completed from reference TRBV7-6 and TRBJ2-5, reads GAGVSQSPRYKVTKRGQDVALRCDPISGHVSLYWYRQALGQGPEFLTYFNYEAQQDKSGLPNDRFSAERPEGSISTLTIQRTEQRDSAMYRCASSLTASGVSKNEETQYFGPGTRLLVL.

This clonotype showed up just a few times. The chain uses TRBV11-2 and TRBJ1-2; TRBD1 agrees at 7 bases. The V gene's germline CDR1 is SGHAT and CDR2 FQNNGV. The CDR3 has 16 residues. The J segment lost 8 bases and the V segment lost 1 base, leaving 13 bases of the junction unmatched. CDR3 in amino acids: CASSLADRDSFNGYTF. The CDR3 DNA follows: TGTGCCAGCAGCTTAGCCGATAGGGACAGCTTTAACGGCTACACCTTC.

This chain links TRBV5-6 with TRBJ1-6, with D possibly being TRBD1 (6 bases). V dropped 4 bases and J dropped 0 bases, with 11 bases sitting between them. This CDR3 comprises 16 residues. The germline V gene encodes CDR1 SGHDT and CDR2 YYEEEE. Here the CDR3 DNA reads TGTGCCAGCAGCATCGACAGGAGCTCCTATAATTCACCCCTCCACTTT. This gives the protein CASSIDRSSYNSPLHF.

CDR3: CASSPRSPGGRNSPLHF. As DNA, the CDR3 is TGCGCCAGCAGCCCCCGGAGTCCGGGGGGACGGAATTCACCCCTCCACTTT. The chain uses TRBV5-1 and TRBJ1-6; TRBD1 might be the D (5 bases). CDR3 length equals 17 residues. Trimming shortened V by 4 bases and J by 7 bases, and 21 bases separated the two germline ends. The germline gives CDR1 SGHRS, CDR2 YFSETQ.

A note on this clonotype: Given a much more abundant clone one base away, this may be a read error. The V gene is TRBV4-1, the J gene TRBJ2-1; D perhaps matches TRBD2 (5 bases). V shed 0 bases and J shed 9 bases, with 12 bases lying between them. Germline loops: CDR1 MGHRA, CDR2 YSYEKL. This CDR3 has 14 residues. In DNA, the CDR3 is TGCGCCAGCAGCCAAGAAGGAAGTGGGAGTGAGCAGTTCTTC. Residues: CASSQEGSGSEQFF.

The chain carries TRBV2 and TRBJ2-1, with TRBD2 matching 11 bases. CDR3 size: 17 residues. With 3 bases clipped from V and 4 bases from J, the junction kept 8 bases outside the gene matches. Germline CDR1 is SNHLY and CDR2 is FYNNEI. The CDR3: CASSERLAGGFYNEQFF. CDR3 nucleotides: TGTGCCAGCAGTGAGCGTCTAGCGGGGGGTTTTTACAATGAGCAGTTCTTC.

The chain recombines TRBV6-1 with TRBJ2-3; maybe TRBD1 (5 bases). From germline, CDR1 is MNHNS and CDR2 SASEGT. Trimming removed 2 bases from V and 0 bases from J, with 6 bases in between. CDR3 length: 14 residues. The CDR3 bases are TGTGCCAGCAGTGAATGGACAAGCACAGATACGCAGTATTTT. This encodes CASSEWTSTDTQYF.